What follows are 25 T cell receptor beta chains derived from one specimen sequenced in a study of blood T cell repertoires in COVID-19. Assay used: immunoSEQ multiplex PCR; TCRdb lists only in-frame clones, some missing. The table includes roughly 200,000 clones, roughly three quarters detected once. Sequencing used peripheral blood. Source of these receptors: a woman older than 75 with COVID-19, enrolled during active disease.

This chain uses TRBV7-8 with TRBJ2-4, with TRBD1 matching 7 bases. The V and J ends lost 1 base and 8 bases, in that order; junction bases with no gene match: 8. This CDR3 spans 15 amino acids. Germline V gene sequence: CDR1 SGHVS, CDR2 FQNEAQ. CDR3 region: CASSLVEGQGDIQYF. In DNA, the CDR3 is TGTGCCAGCAGCTTAGTCGAAGGGCAGGGGGACATTCAGTACTTC.

This chain joins TRBV2 and TRBJ1-4, with D tentatively TRBD1 (6 bases). V was clipped by 6 bases and J by 5 bases, with 16 bases between them. The CDR3 runs 15 residues. The germline CDR1 and CDR2 sequences are SNHLY and FYNNEI. CDR3 coding DNA: TGTGCCAGCAGCACAGAGGGTCAGGGGAATGAAAAACTGTTTTTT. It codes for CASSTEGQGNEKLFF. The full variable domain, rest sourced from reference TRBV2 and TRBJ1-4, is EPEVTQTPSHQVTQMGQEVILRCVPISNHLYFYWYRQILGQKVEFLVSFYNNEISEKSEIFDDQFSVERPDGSNFTLKIRSTKLEDSAMYFCASSTEGQGNEKLFFGSGTQLSVL.

The rearrangement links TRBV5-1 to TRBJ1-2; D may be TRBD1 (6 bases). The CDR3 totals 14 residues. Germline V gene sequence: CDR1 SGHRS, CDR2 YFSETQ. V lost 5 bases and J 4 bases, leaving 15 bases between the germline ends. The CDR3 loop is CASRPLGGGYGYTF. CDR3 nucleotide sequence: TGCGCCAGCAGGCCCCTGGGAGGGGGCTATGGCTACACCTTC.

J is TRBJ1-1 and V is TRBV2; D might be TRBD1 (5 bases). The V end was cut by 11 bases, the J end by 3 bases, with 13 bases between. Per germline, CDR1 SNHLY and CDR2 FYNNEI. The CDR3 is 12 amino acids. Here the CDR3 reads CALRAGDTEAFF. CDR3 DNA sequence: TGTGCCCTGAGGGCGGGGGACACTGAAGCTTTCTTT.

The chain recombines TRBV19 with TRBJ2-1; 11 nucleotides match TRBD2. Trimming took 5 bases from V and 8 from J; bases not matched to a gene: 11. The CDR3 runs 16 residues. CDR1 and CDR2 (germline): LNHDA, SQIVND (reference sequence). The chain's CDR3 is CASSLMVAGGPDEQFF. The CDR3, as DNA: TGTGCCAGTAGTTTGATGGTAGCGGGGGGGCCAGATGAGCAGTTCTTC.

The chain employs TRBV7-2 and TRBJ1-2; 7 bases fit TRBD1. The J segment lost 8 bases and the V segment lost 5 bases, leaving 8 bases of the junction unmatched. This CDR3 has 13 residues. Germline CDR1 and CDR2: SGHTA and FQGNSA. The CDR3: CASSPDRDGGYTF. For the CDR3, the DNA is TGTGCCAGCAGCCCCGACAGGGACGGGGGCTACACCTTC.

The V and J genes are TRBV5-1 and TRBJ2-3; 9 nucleotides line up with TRBD2. Germline V gene lookup returns CDR1 SGHRS and CDR2 YFSETQ. Losses at the gene ends were 2 bases for V and 0 bases for J; bases not matched to a gene: 4. CDR3 length equals 16 residues. The CDR3 protein is CASSFLTSGSTDTQYF. The DNA for the CDR3 is TGCGCCAGCAGCTTCCTGACTAGCGGTAGCACAGATACGCAGTATTTT.

This sequence joins TRBV18 and TRBJ1-1; D not certain. This CDR3 has 12 residues. CDR1 is KGHSH, CDR2 LQKENI, per germline. V was trimmed by 1 base and J by 7 bases, leaving 7 bases between them. The CDR3 nucleotides read TGTGCCAGCTCACCACAGGGAGGTGAAGCTTTCTTT. It yields the protein CASSPQGGEAFF.

This sequence joins TRBV6-6 and TRBJ2-1, with TRBD2 matching over 7 bases. The V gene's germline CDR1 is MNHNY and CDR2 SVGAGI (reference sequence). This CDR3 spans 16 amino acids. With 5 bases clipped from V and 2 bases from J, the junction kept 9 bases outside the gene matches. The DNA of the CDR3 is TGTGCCAGCAGTATTCTAAGCGGGATGACCTACAATGAGCAGTTCTTC. This translates into CASSILSGMTYNEQFF.

The V gene is TRBV5-5, the J gene TRBJ2-7, with 7 bases identical to TRBD1. Germline CDR1 is SGHKS and CDR2 is YYEKEE (reference sequence). CDR3 length: 16 amino acids. V shed 0 bases and J 3 bases; nucleotides not matched to a gene: 9. CDR3 DNA sequence: TGTGCCAGCAGCTTGGGTCATGGGGACAGACTCTACGAGCAGTACTTC. Protein: CASSLGHGDRLYEQYF.

The V and J genes are TRBV28 and TRBJ1-3; D is possibly TRBD1 (5 bases). Trimming cost V 7 bases and J 4 bases, with 14 bases left between them. The germline V gene encodes CDR1 MDHEN and CDR2 SYDVKM. The CDR3 is 14 residues long. The CDR3 is CASTLGGAGNTIYF. For the CDR3, the DNA is TGTGCCAGCACCTTGGGAGGGGCCGGAAACACCATATATTTT. The full variable domain, with the rest looked up from reference TRBV28 and TRBJ1-3, is DVKVTQSSRYLVKRTGEKVFLECVQDMDHENMFWYRQDPGLGLRLIYFSYDVKMKEKGDIPEGYSVSREKKERFSLILESASTNQTSMYLCASTLGGAGNTIYFGEGSWLTVV.

The J gene is TRBJ2-7, the V gene TRBV5-4; D may be TRBD1 (6 bases). The germline V gene encodes CDR1 SGHNT and CDR2 YYREEE (reference sequence). Deletions cut 4 bases from V and 0 bases from J, with 14 bases between. The CDR3 is 15 amino acids. The CDR3 sequence is CASSGSGTPSYEQYF. The CDR3 coding sequence is TGTGCCAGCAGCGGGTCCGGGACACCCTCCTACGAGCAGTACTTC.

The gene calls are TRBV7-7 and TRBJ2-7; 10 bases agree with TRBD2. J gave up 6 bases and V 1 base, and 0 bases lay outside the gene matches. The CDR3 covers 13 residues. Germline assignment: CDR1 SSHAT and CDR2 FNYEAQ (reference sequence). CDR3 coding DNA: TGTGCCAGCAGCTTAGAGCGGGGGGGCGAGCAGTACTTC. Encoded protein: CASSLERGGEQYF.

The chain recombines TRBV18 with TRBJ1-2; D ambiguous. Trimming pared 6 bases from V and 8 bases from J, leaving 16 bases between. Germline V gene data show CDR1 as KGHSH and CDR2 as LQKENI. CDR3 length equals 13 residues. The CDR3 loop reads CASSHGEGAGYTF. The CDR3 DNA sequence: TGTGCCAGCTCCCACGGGGAGGGAGCGGGCTACACCTTC.

V and J are TRBV18 and TRBJ2-3; 9 nucleotides agree with TRBD2. Germline CDR1 KGHSH, CDR2 LQKENI. V trimming: 6 bases; J trimming: 5 bases; junction bases outside the gene matches: 9. The CDR3 is made up of 15 amino acids. CDR3 amino acids: CASSQGGGAGDTQYF. DNA of the CDR3: TGTGCCAGCTCCCAAGGCGGGGGGGCAGGAGATACGCAGTATTTT.

The chain has TRBV27 and TRBJ1-6, with D unclear. The CDR3 has 15 amino acids. Trimming shortened V by 5 bases and J by 3 bases, and 11 bases separated the two germline ends. Germline V gene data show CDR1 as MNHEY and CDR2 as SMNVEV (reference sequence). CDR3 bases: TGTGCCAGCAGTCCTACCGGACTCTATAATTCACCCCTCCACTTT. Residues: CASSPTGLYNSPLHF.

V gene TRBV6-1 combines with J gene TRBJ1-1, with 7 bases lining up with TRBD1. The CDR3 sequence is 14 residues long. V lost 3 bases, J lost 6 bases, and 7 bases stayed unmatched. Per the germline V gene, CDR1 is MNHNS and CDR2 is SASEGT. The DNA of the CDR3 is TGTGCCAGCAGTGAGAGGGGGCGCGGAGCTGAAGCTTTCTTT. Protein sequence: CASSERGRGAEAFF.

This clone occurred a few times. The V call is TRBV2, the J call TRBJ1-3, with D uncertain. The CDR3 is made up of 15 amino acids. CDR1 SNHLY and CDR2 FYNNEI come from the germline V gene. Between the trimmed V and J ends, which lost 1 base and 0 bases, there was a span of 7 bases. Here the CDR3 DNA reads TGTGCCAGCAGTGAAGTGCGGTCCTCTGGAAACACCATATATTTT. It translates to CASSEVRSSGNTIYF.

The chain links TRBV7-8 to TRBJ1-2; D is perhaps TRBD1 (6 bases). The CDR3 totals 15 residues. The germline CDR1 and CDR2 sequences are SGHVS and FQNEAQ. Trimming left V 5 bases short and J 3 bases short, with 16 bases between. The DNA of the CDR3 is TGTGCCAGCAGCCCGAGGACAGCGGTTGACTATGGCTACACCTTC. Translating it yields CASSPRTAVDYGYTF.

The chain links TRBV28 to TRBJ2-1; D unclear. Looked up from germline, CDR1 is MDHEN and CDR2 is SYDVKM. This CDR3 spans 12 amino acids. The ends were cut back, 5 bases at V and 9 bases at J, with 11 bases in the middle. CDR3 loop: CASSPPLFEQFF. The CDR3 DNA reads as TGTGCCAGCAGTCCCCCTCTTTTTGAGCAGTTCTTC.

V and J are TRBV11-2 and TRBJ2-1, with TRBD2 matching over 7 bases. The CDR3 covers 15 residues. V lost 7 bases, J lost 1 base, and 7 bases stayed unmatched. Germline CDR1 SGHAT, CDR2 FQNNGV. This chain's CDR3 is CASTLGGQSYNEQFF. CDR3 DNA: TGTGCCAGCACCCTGGGAGGGCAGTCCTACAATGAGCAGTTCTTC.

V is TRBV9 and J is TRBJ2-1; 12 bases are shared with TRBD2. Germline-derived CDR1 and CDR2 are SGDLS and YYNGEE. The V segment lost 4 bases and the J segment 1 base; nucleotides outside the gene matches: 6. The CDR3 covers 17 residues. CDR3 in DNA: TGTGCCAGCAGCCTTGGACTAGCGGGATCGTCCTACAATGAGCAGTTCTTC. It specifies CASSLGLAGSSYNEQFF.

This sequence joins TRBV7-2 and TRBJ2-1; 8 bases are shared with TRBD2. The CDR3 runs to 17 residues. With V trimmed by 5 bases and J by 0 bases, 9 bases remained unmatched. In germline, CDR1 is SGHTA, CDR2 FQGNSA. The CDR3 DNA reads TGTGCCAGCAGCCCGGCCGGCGGGGGGAGCTCCTACAATGAGCAGTTCTTC. It translates to CASSPAGGGSSYNEQFF.

This clone occurred many times. The J gene is TRBJ2-1, the V gene TRBV7-9; a weak D match, TRBD2 (6 bases). Looked up from germline, CDR1 is SEHNR and CDR2 is FQNEAQ (reference sequence). This CDR3 contains 15 residues. V lost 7 bases and J lost 5, with 18 bases in between. DNA of the CDR3: TGTGCCAGCATCCCCCCAGGGAGGTTGAACAATGAGCAGTTCTTC. The encoded protein is CASIPPGRLNNEQFF.

The chain couples TRBV3-1 (or the pseudogene TRBV3-2) to TRBJ1-2, with D perhaps TRBD1 (5 bases). V shed 0 bases and J shed 8 bases, with 13 bases lying between them. Germline V gene data show CDR1 as LGHDT and CDR2 as YNNKEL (reference sequence). The length of the CDR3 is 14 residues. The DNA for the CDR3 is TGTGCCAGCAGCCAAGATAGGGCGTCAGGGGGCTACACCTTC. This sequence encodes CASSQDRASGGYTF.